This T cell receptor beta chain comes out of a study of blood T cell repertoires in COVID-19. Study overall: Samples representing acute and convalescent COVID-19 were sourced from the United States, Italy and Spain. Nucleic acid was either cDNA or gDNA, and it came from T cells, B-cell-depleted T cells, or PBMCs.

Original processing methods: Amplification of reference gene primers provided the estimated nucleated cell counts. The method was immunoSEQ multiplex PCR; TCRdb's version includes in-frame clones alone and lacks a portion of them. D and trimming were read from the DNA, whereas the V and J calls and clone size are those reported in that table. The top ten hold approximately 1.6% of the sample, which has roughly 38,000 clones, around 80% seen once. Enrolment of Seattle patients took place during active infection, and they were followed longitudinally. V dropped 4 bases and J dropped 6 bases, with 16 bases sitting between them. Germline V gene lookup returns CDR1 LGHDT and CDR2 YNNKEL (reference sequence). The CDR3 length is 14 residues.

The sequencing input was peripheral blood. The rearrangement links TRBV3-1 (or the pseudogene TRBV3-2) to TRBJ2-7, with unresolved D. This TCR came from a man between 60 and 75 years old with COVID-19, enrolled during active disease. CDR3 in amino acids: CASSLNGQALEQYF. The CDR3 bases are TGTGCCAGCAGCCTTAACGGCCAGGCGCTCGAGCAGTACTTC.